This T cell receptor beta chain was sequenced in a study of PD-1 blockade in classical Hodgkin lymphoma. Only in-frame clones appear in the TCRdb table, and some are missing; sequencing was by immunoSEQ multiplex PCR. This table holds tens of thousands of clones, around 90% found once. As regards this clone: Its target is not known.

Patients all relapsed after autologous stem cell transplantation, and there was variation in brentuximab vedotin exposure. Germline V lookup: CDR1 SGHAT, CDR2 FQDESV (reference sequence). V lost 1 base and J lost 0; bases outside the gene matches: 5. The length of the CDR3 is 16 residues. Overall study findings and caveats: Patients who responded completely had about the same baseline diversity as newly diagnosed patients.

This clonotype was obtained from a human donor with classical Hodgkin lymphoma. The material sequenced was peripheral blood mononuclear cells (PBMCs), taken at baseline. The chain has TRBV11-1 and TRBJ2-7; the match to TRBD1 covers 8 bases. This chain's CDR3 is CASSLEVGTGSYEQYF. In DNA, the CDR3 is TGTGCCAGCAGCTTAGAGGTGGGGACAGGCTCCTACGAGCAGTACTTC.